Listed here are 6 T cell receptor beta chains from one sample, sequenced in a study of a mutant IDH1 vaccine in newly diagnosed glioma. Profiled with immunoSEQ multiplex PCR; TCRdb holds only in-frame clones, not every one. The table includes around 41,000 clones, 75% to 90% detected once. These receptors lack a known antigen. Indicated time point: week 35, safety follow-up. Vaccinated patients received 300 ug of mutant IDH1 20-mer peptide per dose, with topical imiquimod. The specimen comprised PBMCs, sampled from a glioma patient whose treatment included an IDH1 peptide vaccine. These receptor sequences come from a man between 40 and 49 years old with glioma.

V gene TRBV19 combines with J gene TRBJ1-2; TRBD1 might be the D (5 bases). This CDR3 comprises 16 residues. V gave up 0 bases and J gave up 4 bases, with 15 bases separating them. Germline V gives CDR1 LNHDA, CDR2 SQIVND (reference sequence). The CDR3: CASSIDLEGPSYGYTF. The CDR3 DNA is TGTGCCAGTAGTATAGATCTTGAGGGGCCCTCCTATGGCTACACCTTC.

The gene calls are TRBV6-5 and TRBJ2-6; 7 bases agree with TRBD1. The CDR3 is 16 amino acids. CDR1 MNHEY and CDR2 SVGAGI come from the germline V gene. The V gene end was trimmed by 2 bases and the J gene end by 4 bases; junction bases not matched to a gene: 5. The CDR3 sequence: CASSYVGQAGANVLTF. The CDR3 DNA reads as TGTGCCAGCAGTTACGTCGGACAGGCCGGGGCCAACGTCCTGACTTTC.

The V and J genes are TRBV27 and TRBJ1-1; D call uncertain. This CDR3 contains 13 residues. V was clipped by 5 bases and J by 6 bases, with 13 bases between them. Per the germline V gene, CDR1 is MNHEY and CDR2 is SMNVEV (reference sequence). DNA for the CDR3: TGTGCCAGCAGTAGCCATCCGGGCGCTGAAGCTTTCTTT. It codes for CASSSHPGAEAFF.

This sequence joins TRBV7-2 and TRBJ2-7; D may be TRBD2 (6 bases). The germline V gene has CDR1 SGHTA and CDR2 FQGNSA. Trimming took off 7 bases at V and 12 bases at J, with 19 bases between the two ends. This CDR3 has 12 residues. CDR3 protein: CASNSGASGAYF. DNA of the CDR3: TGTGCCAGCAACTCGGGAGCTTCCGGGGCGTACTTC.

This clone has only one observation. The chain's CDR3 is CASSSRGGPNQPQHF. CDR3 sequence (DNA): TGTGCCAGCAGCTCTCGAGGGGGCCCCAATCAGCCCCAGCATTTT. The chain links TRBV7-9 to TRBJ1-5; 7 nucleotides agree with TRBD1. The CDR3 runs to 15 residues. The junction had 6 bases not matched to a gene; V was cut back by 4 bases and J by 3 bases. Germline assignment: CDR1 SEHNR and CDR2 FQNEAQ (reference sequence). The full variable domain, its missing parts supplied by reference TRBV7-9 and TRBJ1-5, is DTGVSQNPRHKITKRGQNVTFRCDPISEHNRLYWYRQTLGQGPEFLTYFQNEAQLEKSRLLSDRFSAERPKGSFSTLEIQRTEQGDSAMYLCASSSRGGPNQPQHFGDGTRLSIL.

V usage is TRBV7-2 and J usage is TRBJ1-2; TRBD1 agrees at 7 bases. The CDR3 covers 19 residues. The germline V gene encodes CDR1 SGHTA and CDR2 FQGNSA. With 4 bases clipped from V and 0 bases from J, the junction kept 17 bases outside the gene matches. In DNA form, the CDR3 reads TGTGCCAGCAGCTGGTTGCTACAGGGGAGAGAACCTGCTAACTATGGCTACACCTTC. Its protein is CASSWLLQGREPANYGYTF.